Listed below are T cell receptor beta chains from one sample, sequenced in a study of beta chain features in type 1 diabetes. The protocol was immunoSEQ multiplex PCR, while the TCRdb copy is restricted to in-frame clones and leaves out a portion. This table has 900,000 or so clones, under 20% appearing once. Sequencing was performed on naive CD4+ T cells from blood. The origin of the receptors is a woman in her late teens or twenties in good health. Both conserved end residues are part of each CDR3. Each record gives: CDR3 length, V gene, CDR3 protein.

>13|TRBV5-4
CASSLAGGIEQFF
>15|TRBV6-1
CASSEAGTSIYEQYF
>16|TRBV28
CATLRAGSTGANVLTF
>14|TRBV19
CASSITGGRQPQHF
>14|TRBV19
CASSTNPDFGIQYF
>17|TRBV14
CASSQPTLARGDNEQFF
>13|TRBV7-8
CASSFQGDTEAFF
>14|TRBV28
CASSPDISTDTQYF
>13|TRBV6-5
CASLNVISYEQYF
>14|TRBV2
CASSQQGATDTQYF
>14|TRBV5-1
CASETGVGLDAQYF
>15|TRBV9
CASSRRGQGAHEQFF
>14|TRBV4-2
CASSPQWGGETQYF
>16|TRBV7-2
CASSLPGGIAYNEQFF
>16|TRBV7-2
CASSLVLAGGPGTQYF
>19|TRBV7-2
CASSPHPGRLAGVGNEQFF
>13|TRBV29-1
CSVVRGLQETQYF
>15|TRBV5-1
CASSFGSSGSDEQFF
>16|TRBV28
CASSSAPGLAASRQFF
>12|TRBV10-3
CAISNGTTTQYF
>16|TRBV7-2
CASSSQPGQGGEKLFF
>14|TRBV18
CASSRNSPLVEQYF
>14|TRBV4-2
CASSQGGQSYGYTF
>14|TRBV11-2
CASSSGLSYNEQFF
>13|TRBV7-8
CASSGRVGETQYF
>15|TRBV28
CASSLVGAGGYEQYF
>15|TRBV9
CASSASGTYYNEQFF
>12|TRBV6-1
CASRRLLGVAFF
>15|TRBV18
CASSPSRDITYEQYF
>13|TRBV18
CASSPQGHQPQHF
>19|TRBV4-1
CASSQEGHPRVLFTDTQYF
>15|TRBV5-1
CASSFVGSPTETQYF
>15|TRBV12-5
CASSRTEENTGELFF
>19|TRBV28
CASSLYVGQGRLSKNIQYF
>15|TRBV7-2
CASSSTGTSNNEQFF
>13|TRBV5-1
CASSLSPTGELFF
>15|TRBV5-1
CASSLAPGTEETQYF
>14|TRBV5-1
CASSTRGGDTEAFF
>15|TRBV28
CASSPPREGTYEQYF
>12|TRBV6-6
CASSGLSYEQYF
>15|TRBV6-6
CATRKGRDQINEQYF
>12|TRBV7-9
CASSFYRDEQYF
>11|TRBV7-9
CASGRDEKLFF
>16|TRBV7-7
CASSLVGLPCQETQYF
>18|TRBV28
CASIAGGPSDSGANVLTF
>17|TRBV7-8
CASSFAYKRVRGETQYF
>18|TRBV7-2
CASSSVQGAVSGANVLTF
>15|TRBV6-5
CASNSAGGGKNIQYF
>16|TRBV5-1
CASSPGAGVLTDTQYF
>14|TRBV6-1
CASSEGPRSYEQYF
>12|TRBV19
CASDDRAQPQHF
>14|TRBV7-2
CASSLAGLSYEQYF
>16|TRBV15
CATSRKLAGSTDTQYF
>11|TRBV28
CASRRLYEQYF
>14|TRBV18
CASSRGDRGYGYTF